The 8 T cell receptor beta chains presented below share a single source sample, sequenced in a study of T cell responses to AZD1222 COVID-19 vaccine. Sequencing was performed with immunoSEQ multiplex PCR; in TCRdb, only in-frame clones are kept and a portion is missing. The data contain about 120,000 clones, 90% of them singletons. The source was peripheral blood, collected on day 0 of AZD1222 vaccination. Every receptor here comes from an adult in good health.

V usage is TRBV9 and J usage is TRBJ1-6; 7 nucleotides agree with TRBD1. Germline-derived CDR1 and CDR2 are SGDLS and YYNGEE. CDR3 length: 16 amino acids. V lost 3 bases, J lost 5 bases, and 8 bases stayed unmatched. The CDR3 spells CASSDPAGTDNSPLHF. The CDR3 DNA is TGTGCCAGCAGCGACCCAGCCGGGACAGATAATTCACCCCTCCACTTT.

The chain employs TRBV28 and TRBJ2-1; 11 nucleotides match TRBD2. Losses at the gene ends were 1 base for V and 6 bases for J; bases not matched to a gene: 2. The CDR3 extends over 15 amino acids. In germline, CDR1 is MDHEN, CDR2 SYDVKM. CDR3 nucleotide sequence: TGTGCCAGCAGTTTATCGGGACTAGCGGCCAATGAGCAGTTCTTC. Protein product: CASSLSGLAANEQFF.

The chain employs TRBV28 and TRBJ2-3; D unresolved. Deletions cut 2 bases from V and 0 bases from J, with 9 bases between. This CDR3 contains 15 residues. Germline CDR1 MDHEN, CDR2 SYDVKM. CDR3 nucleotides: TGTGCCAGCAGTTTAATCGCAGCGAGCACAGATACGCAGTATTTT. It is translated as CASSLIAASTDTQYF.

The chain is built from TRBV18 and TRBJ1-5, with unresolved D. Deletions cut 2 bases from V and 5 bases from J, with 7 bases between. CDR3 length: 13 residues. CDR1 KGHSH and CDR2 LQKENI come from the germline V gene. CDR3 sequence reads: CASSPLRDQPQHF. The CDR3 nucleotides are TGTGCCAGCTCACCATTGCGGGATCAGCCCCAGCATTTT. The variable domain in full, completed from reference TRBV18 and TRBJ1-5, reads NAGVMQNPRHLVRRRGQEARLRCSPMKGHSHVYWYRQLPEEGLKFMVYLQKENIIDESGMPKERFSAEFPKEGPSILRIQQVVRGDSAAYFCASSPLRDQPQHFGDGTRLSIL.

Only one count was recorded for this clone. The CDR3, as DNA: TGCGCCAGCAGCCAACTGACTAGTTTACAGACCCAGTACTTC. It specifies CASSQLTSLQTQYF. The chain joins TRBV4-1 to TRBJ2-5; weak D call: TRBD2 (6 bases). V lost 2 bases, J lost 6 bases, and 13 bases lay in between. The CDR3 consists of 14 residues. The germline gives CDR1 MGHRA, CDR2 YSYEKL.

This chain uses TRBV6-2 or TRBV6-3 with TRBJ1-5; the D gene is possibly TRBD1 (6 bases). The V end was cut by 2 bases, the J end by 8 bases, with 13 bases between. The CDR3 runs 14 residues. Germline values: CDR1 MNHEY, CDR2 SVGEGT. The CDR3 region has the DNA TGTGCCAGCAGTTACGTACAGGGCGGGGAGCCCCAGCATTTT. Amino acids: CASSYVQGGEPQHF.

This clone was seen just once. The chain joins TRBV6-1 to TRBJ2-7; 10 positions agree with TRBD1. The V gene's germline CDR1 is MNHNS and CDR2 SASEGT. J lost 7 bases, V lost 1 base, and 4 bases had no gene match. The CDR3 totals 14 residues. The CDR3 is CASSEVDRGREQYF. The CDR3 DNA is TGTGCCAGCAGTGAAGTGGACAGGGGGAGAGAGCAGTACTTC.

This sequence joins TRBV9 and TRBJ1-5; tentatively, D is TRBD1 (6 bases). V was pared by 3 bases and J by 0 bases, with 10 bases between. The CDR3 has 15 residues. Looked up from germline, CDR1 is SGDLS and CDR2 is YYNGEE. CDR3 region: CASSAQGLSNQPQHF. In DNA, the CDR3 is TGTGCCAGCAGCGCACAGGGACTTAGCAATCAGCCCCAGCATTTT.